This TCR beta chain was retrieved from a study of blood T cell repertoires in COVID-19. Study-wide background: The origin of the acute and convalescent COVID-19 samples was the United States, Italy and Spain.

As processed by the authors: Nucleated cell number was recorded as an estimate derived from reference gene primer amplification. This table comes from immunoSEQ multiplex PCR, and its TCRdb copy is limited to in-frame clones, with some not included. V, J and clone size are those of that table, while D and trimming were read from the DNA. This table has some 160,000 clones, 84% appearing once. Seattle patients were enrolled during active infection and followed longitudinally. Germline V gene data show CDR1 as SNHLY and CDR2 as FYNNEI. This CDR3 spans 15 amino acids. V shed 6 bases and J 5 bases; nucleotides not matched to a gene: 8.

The gene calls are TRBV2 and TRBJ2-2; 8 bases align to TRBD1. The sequence was obtained from a woman older than 75 with COVID-19, enrolled during active disease. Specimen: peripheral blood. The chain's CDR3 is CASRIRGLRTGELFF. For the CDR3, the DNA is TGTGCCAGCAGGATCAGGGGGCTAAGGACCGGGGAGCTGTTTTTT.